The following is a T cell receptor (beta chain) sequence with its context. The antigen it recognizes is unknown. Base qualities are not recorded, but no much larger clone differs from it by a single base. The label giving this sample's time point can be read as: late/post reinfection, 12 to 24 weeks after detection. Sorted cells were sequenced directly ex vivo, with no in vitro expansion before TCR sequencing. The donors were people who inject drugs and were enrolled in the Montreal Acute Hepatitis C Cohort Study (HEPCO) in Canada. As controls, total naive CD8 T cells were sorted as viable CD3+ CD8+ CD45RO- cells from a couple of donors at all three reinfection time points. Before sorting, cryopreserved peripheral blood mononuclear cells were thawed, and CD8 T cells were purified from the thawed cells. The MACS CD8+ T cell Isolation Kit was used to enrich CD8 T cells by negative selection. A BD FACSAria II sorter with FACSDiva software was used for cell sorting, and FlowJo was used for data analysis.

The CDR3 numbers 17 residues from cysteine through phenylalanine. CDR3 DNA is the only sequence kept; it has 51 bases, read in frame from the first base. The germline V gene encodes CDR1 SEHNR and CDR2 FQNEAQ (reference sequence). The V and J ends are trimmed by 5 bases and 0 bases, leaving 20 bases between them. This entry is derived from a study of memory CD8 T cells in hepatitis C reinfection (dated by TCRdb to the late 2010s). With regard to the full study: Of the five donors, three spontaneously resolved two consecutive HCV infections, and two cleared a primary infection but developed chronic infection after reinfection. In several donors, the study followed the TCR beta repertoire of virus-specific CD8 T cells over time through an HCV reinfection episode. Roughly five reinfection cases with stored pre-reinfection samples were identified between the late 2000s and the early 2010s. HCV reinfection was defined as a positive HCV RNA test following two negative tests taken at least 60 days apart. Late or post reinfection samples were obtained 12 to 24 weeks after detection of reinfection. In the reinfection study, participants with a resolved prior HCV infection were followed up every 3 months.

Libraries were prepared through the immunoSEQ multiplex PCR assay. Genomic DNA was extracted from sorted cells, and the TCR beta V, D and J regions were sequenced by Adaptive Biotechnologies' automated high-throughput method. A two-step, bias-controlled multiplex PCR was used to amplify CDR3 regions. An Illumina instrument was used to sequence the amplified TCR beta libraries. The published analysis was carried out like this. Demultiplexed reads were processed to reduce amplification and sequencing bias, and CDR3 sequences were assigned to gene families using the IMGT database. Repertoire data were analyzed with ImmunoSEQ software version 2.0. Out-of-frame sequences and sequences containing stop codons in the CDR3 were removed from the clonotype lists. Any clonotype with a frequency under 0.01% was left out, since that frequency corresponded to less than one cell. Richness was computed as observed richness divided by input cell number, and evenness as Shannon entropy divided by log observed richness. Repertoire diversity and similarity between time points were quantified using Simpson diversity and Morisita-Horn overlap indices. Clonotypes were categorized as dominant (>1%), sub-dominant (0.5-0.99%), low abundance (0.1-0.49%) or lowest abundance (<0.1%). The germline index was obtained by subtracting total nucleotide additions from total CDR3 length and then dividing the result by total CDR3 length. TCRdb's version of the immuneACCESS table is confined to in-frame rearrangements and falls short of the full clone set. An unresolved V gene accounts for under half of the shortfall where checked; the remainder is of unknown origin. D and trimming were read from the DNA, whereas the V and J calls and clone size are those reported in that table. This sample gives some 44,000 clones in total; 89% of them show up just once. The ten biggest clones cover around 0.78% of the sample.

Study-level results and caveats: Because only five or six donors were included, definitive conclusions about public clonotypes linked to secondary clearance were beyond the reach of the study.

The source is a young man with hepatitis C virus infection. Recombination joined TRBV7-9 with TRBJ2-7; the D gene is possibly TRBD1, with 6 bases matching. The sequencing sample was made of naive CD8+ T cells sorted from blood. The sample's cell subset or site, from its label and the paper: total naive CD8+CD45RO- T cells. The CDR3 amino acid sequence is: CASSLTERGLASYEQYF. The DNA reads TGTGCCAGCAGCCTAACGGAAAGGGGGTTGGCCTCCTACGAGCAGTACTTC.